The 6 T cell receptor beta chains below were found in one sample sequenced in a study of blood T cell repertoires in COVID-19. Libraries were prepared by immunoSEQ multiplex PCR; TCRdb keeps only in-frame clonotypes and omits some of them. The table shows approximately 230,000 clones, with about 89% occurring only once. The sample was PBMCs or T cells enriched from blood (not recorded which). The receptors shown here come from a woman aged 25 to 39 who had recovered from COVID-19.

This rearrangement joins TRBV29-1 to TRBJ1-2, with 9 bases matching TRBD1. The CDR3 contains 15 residues. V shed 6 bases, J shed 4 bases, and the junction held 12 bases outside the gene matches. Germline V gives CDR1 SQVTM, CDR2 ANQGSEA. CDR3 nucleotides: TGCAGCGTCCGGCCACAGGGGGCGTCTGGCTATGGCTACACCTTC. This translates into CSVRPQGASGYGYTF.

This clone was detected a few times. The V and J genes are TRBV6-2 or TRBV6-3 and TRBJ1-2, with 7 bases lining up with TRBD1. Looked up from germline, CDR1 is MNHEY and CDR2 is SVGEGT. The CDR3 loop spans 13 amino acids. V was clipped by 6 bases and J by 6 bases; unmatched bases: 7. The CDR3 region has the DNA TGTGCCAGCAGCGACAGGGACTTGAATGGCTACACCTTC. This codes for CASSDRDLNGYTF.

The V gene is TRBV12-3 or TRBV12-4, the J gene TRBJ1-5; D uncertain. The CDR3 is 12 residues long. V was pared by 10 bases and J by 3 bases, with 10 bases between. In DNA form, the CDR3 reads TGTGCCACCGGGTCTAACAATCAGCCCCAGCATTTT. Translating it yields CATGSNNQPQHF.

V and J are TRBV14 and TRBJ1-4, with D perhaps matching TRBD1 (5 bases). Germline V gene sequence: CDR1 SGHDN, CDR2 FVKESK. The CDR3 runs to 16 residues. V lost 0 bases and J lost 4, with 12 bases in between. The CDR3 reads CASSQEGALLNEKLFF. CDR3 nucleotides: TGTGCCAGCAGCCAAGAAGGGGCCCTACTTAATGAAAAACTGTTTTTT.

The rearrangement joins TRBV30 to TRBJ1-2; tentative D call: TRBD1 (5 bases). CDR3 length equals 14 residues. Germline CDR1 GTSNPN, CDR2 SVGIG (reference sequence). With 0 bases removed from V and 7 bases from J, the gap between germline ends came to 15 bases. The chain's CDR3 is CAWSVVGAKVGYTF. For the CDR3, the DNA is TGTGCCTGGAGTGTAGTAGGGGCAAAAGTTGGCTACACCTTC.

V and J are TRBV27 and TRBJ1-2, with TRBD1 as a possible D gene (5 bases). Trimming left V 6 bases short and J 1 base short, with 12 bases between. The CDR3 extends over 14 amino acids. Looked up from germline, CDR1 is MNHEY and CDR2 is SMNVEV (reference sequence). CDR3 coding DNA: TGTGCCAGCAGGGTTGGCGGGGGTAACTATGGCTACACCTTC. Protein: CASRVGGGNYGYTF.